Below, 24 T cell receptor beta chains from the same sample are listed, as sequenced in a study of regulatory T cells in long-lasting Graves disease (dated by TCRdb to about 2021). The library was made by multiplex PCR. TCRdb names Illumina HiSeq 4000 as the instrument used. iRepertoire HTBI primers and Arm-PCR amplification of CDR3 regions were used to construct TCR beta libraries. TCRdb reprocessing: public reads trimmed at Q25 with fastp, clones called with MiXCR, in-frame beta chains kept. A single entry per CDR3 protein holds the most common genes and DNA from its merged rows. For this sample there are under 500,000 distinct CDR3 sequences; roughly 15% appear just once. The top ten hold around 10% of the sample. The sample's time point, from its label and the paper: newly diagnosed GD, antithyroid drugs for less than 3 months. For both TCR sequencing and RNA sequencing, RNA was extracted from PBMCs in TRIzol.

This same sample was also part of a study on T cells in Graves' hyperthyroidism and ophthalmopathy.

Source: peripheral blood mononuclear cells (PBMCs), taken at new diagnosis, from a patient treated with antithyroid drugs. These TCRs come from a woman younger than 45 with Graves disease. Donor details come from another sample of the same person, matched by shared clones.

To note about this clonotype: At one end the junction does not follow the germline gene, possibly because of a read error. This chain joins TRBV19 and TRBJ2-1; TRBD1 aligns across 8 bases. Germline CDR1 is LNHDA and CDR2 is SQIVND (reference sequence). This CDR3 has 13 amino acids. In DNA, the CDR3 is TGTGCCAGTAGTCAGGGGGCATACAATGAGCAGCTCTTC. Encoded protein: CASSQGAYNEQLF.

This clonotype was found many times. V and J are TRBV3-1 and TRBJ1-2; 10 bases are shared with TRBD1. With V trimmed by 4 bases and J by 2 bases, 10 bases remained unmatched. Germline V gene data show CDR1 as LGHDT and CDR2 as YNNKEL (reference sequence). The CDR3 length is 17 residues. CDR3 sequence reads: CASSPGRGTGANYGYTF. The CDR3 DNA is TGTGCCAGCAGCCCGGGGCGAGGGACAGGGGCCAACTATGGCTACACCTTC.

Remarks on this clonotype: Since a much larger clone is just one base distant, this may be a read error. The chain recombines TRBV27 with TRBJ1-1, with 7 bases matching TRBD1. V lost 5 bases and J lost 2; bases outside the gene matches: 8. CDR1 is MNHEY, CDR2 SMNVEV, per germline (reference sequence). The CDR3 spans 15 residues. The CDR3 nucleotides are TGTGCCAGCAGTAACCGACAGGGAACAAACACTGAAGCTTTCTTT. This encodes CASSNRQGTNTEAFF.

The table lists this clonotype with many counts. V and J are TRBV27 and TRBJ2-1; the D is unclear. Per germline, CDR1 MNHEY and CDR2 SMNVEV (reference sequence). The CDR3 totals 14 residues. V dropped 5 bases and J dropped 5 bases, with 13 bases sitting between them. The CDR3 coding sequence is TGTGCCAGCAGTACCCAATGGAAAGACAATGAGCAGTTCTTC. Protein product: CASSTQWKDNEQFF.

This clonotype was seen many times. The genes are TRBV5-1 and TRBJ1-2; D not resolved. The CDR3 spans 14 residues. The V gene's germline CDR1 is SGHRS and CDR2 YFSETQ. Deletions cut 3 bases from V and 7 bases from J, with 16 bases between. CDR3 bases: TGCGCCAGCAGCTCCCCGGGCGGAATAGGTGGCTACACCTTC. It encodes CASSSPGGIGGYTF.

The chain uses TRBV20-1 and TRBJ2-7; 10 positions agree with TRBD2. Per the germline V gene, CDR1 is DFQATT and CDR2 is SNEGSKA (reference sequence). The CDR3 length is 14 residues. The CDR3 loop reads CSAGRTSGPYEQYF. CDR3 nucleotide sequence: TGCAGCGCCGGGCGGACTAGCGGCCCCTACGAGCAGTACTTC.

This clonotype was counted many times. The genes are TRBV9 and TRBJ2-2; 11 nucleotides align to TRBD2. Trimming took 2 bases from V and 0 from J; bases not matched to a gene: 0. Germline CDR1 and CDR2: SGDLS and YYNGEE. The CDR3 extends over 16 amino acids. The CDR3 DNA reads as TGTGCCAGCAGCGTTAGCGGGAGGGCGAACACCGGGGAGCTGTTTTTT. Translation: CASSVSGRANTGELFF.

CDR3 amino acids: CASSQDAEGQPQHF. In DNA form, the CDR3 reads TGCGCCAGCAGCCAAGATGCCGAGGGGCAGCCCCAGCATTTT. This chain links TRBV4-3 with TRBJ1-5, with D maybe TRBD1 (5 bases). V shed 0 bases and J shed 7 bases, with 10 bases lying between them. Germline V gene lookup returns CDR1 LGHNA and CDR2 YSLEER. The CDR3 has 14 amino acids.

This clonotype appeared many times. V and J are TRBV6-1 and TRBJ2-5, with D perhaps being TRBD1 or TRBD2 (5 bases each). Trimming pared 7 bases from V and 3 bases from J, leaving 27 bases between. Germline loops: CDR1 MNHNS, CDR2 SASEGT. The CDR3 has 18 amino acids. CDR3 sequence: CASMGTSPVRELEETQYF. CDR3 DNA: TGTGCCAGCATGGGTACCTCCCCGGTCAGGGAGCTGGAAGAGACCCAGTACTTC.

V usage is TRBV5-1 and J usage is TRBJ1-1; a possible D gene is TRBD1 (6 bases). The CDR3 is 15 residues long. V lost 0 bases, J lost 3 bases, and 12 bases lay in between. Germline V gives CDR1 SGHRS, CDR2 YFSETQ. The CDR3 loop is CASSLGQVGDTEAFF. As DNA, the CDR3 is TGCGCCAGCAGCTTGGGACAGGTTGGGGACACTGAAGCTTTCTTT. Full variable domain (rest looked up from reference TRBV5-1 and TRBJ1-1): KAGVTQTPRYLIKTRGQQVTLSCSPISGHRSVSWYQQTPGQGLQFLFEYFSETQRNKGNFPGRFSGRQFSNSRSEMNVSTLELGDSALYLCASSLGQVGDTEAFFGQGTRLTVV.

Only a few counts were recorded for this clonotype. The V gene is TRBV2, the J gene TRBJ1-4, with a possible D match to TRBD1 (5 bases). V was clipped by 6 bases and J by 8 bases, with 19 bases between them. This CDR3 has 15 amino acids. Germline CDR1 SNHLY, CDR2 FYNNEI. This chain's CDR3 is CASSPPEGLAEKLFF. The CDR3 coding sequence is TGTGCCAGCAGCCCCCCGGAGGGGCTGGCCGAAAAACTGTTTTTT.

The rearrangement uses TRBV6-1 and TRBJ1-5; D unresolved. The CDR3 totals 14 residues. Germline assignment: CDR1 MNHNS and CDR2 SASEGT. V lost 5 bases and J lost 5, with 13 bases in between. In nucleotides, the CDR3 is TGTGCCAGCAGTAAGGGTGTGGGCGATCAGCCCCAGCATTTT. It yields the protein CASSKGVGDQPQHF.

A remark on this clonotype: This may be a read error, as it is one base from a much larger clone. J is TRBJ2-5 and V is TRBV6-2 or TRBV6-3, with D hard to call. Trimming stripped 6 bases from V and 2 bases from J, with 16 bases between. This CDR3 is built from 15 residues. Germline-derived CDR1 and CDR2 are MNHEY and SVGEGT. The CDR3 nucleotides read TGTGCCAGCAGCCCCCTTAACGGTACTCAAGAGACCCAGTACTTC. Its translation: CASSPLNGTQETQYF.

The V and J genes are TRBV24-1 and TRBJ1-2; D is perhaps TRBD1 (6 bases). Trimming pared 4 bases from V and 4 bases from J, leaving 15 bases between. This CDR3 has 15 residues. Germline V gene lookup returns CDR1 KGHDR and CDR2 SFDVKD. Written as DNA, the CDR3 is TGTGCCACCAGTGACCGCGCAGGGGACCGCTATGGCTACACCTTC. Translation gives CATSDRAGDRYGYTF.

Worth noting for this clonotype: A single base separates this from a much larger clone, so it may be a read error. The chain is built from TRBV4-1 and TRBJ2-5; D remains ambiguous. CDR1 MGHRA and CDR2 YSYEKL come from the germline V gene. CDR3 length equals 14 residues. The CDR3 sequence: CTSSQEKGMETQYF. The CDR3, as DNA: TGCACCAGCAGCCAAGAAAAAGGGATGGAGACCCAGTACTTC.

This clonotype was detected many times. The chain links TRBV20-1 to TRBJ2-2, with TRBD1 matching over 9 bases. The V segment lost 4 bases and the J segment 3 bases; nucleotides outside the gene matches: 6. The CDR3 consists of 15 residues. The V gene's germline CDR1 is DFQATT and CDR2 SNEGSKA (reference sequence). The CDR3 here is CSAIQGARDTGELFF. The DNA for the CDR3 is TGCAGTGCTATACAGGGGGCTCGGGACACCGGGGAGCTGTTTTTT.

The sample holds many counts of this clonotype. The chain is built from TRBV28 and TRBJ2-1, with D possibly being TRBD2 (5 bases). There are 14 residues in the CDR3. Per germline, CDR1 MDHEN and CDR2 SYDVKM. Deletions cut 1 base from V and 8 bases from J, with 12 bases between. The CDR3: CASSLSRGSDEQFF. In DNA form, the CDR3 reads TGTGCCAGCAGTTTATCACGGGGTAGCGATGAGCAGTTCTTC. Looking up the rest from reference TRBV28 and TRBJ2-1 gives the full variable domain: DVKVTQSSRYLVKRTGEKVFLECVQDMDHENMFWYRQDPGLGLRLIYFSYDVKMKEKGDIPEGYSVSREKKERFSLILESASTNQTSMYLCASSLSRGSDEQFFGPGTRLTVL.

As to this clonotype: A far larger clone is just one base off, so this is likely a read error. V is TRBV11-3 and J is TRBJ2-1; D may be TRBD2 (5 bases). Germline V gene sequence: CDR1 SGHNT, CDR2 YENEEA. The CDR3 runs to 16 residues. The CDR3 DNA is TGTGCCAACAGCTTAGGCGGGCCGAGCTCCTACAATGAGCAGTTCTTC. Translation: CANSLGGPSSYNEQFF.

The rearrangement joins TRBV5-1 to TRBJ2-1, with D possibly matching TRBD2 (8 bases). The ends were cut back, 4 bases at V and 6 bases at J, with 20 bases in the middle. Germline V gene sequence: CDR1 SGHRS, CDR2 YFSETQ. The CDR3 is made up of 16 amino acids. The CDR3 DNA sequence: TGCGCCAGCAGCCTTTGGGGGACAGCGGGGGTCAATGAGCAGTTCTTC. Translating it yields CASSLWGTAGVNEQFF.

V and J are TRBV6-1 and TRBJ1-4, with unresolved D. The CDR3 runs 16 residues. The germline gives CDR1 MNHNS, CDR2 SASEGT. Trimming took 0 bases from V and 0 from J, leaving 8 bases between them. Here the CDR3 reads CASSEAGFPTNEKLFF. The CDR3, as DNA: TGTGCCAGCAGTGAAGCGGGGTTTCCAACTAATGAAAAACTGTTTTTT.

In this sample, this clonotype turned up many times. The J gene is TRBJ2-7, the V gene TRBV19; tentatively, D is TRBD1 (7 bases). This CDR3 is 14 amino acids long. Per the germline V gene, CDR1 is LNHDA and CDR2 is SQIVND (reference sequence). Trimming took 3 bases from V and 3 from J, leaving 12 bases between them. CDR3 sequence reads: CASSMGGQDYEQYF. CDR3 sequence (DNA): TGTGCCAGTAGTATGGGAGGACAGGACTACGAGCAGTACTTC.

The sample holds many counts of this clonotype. As DNA, the CDR3 is TGTGCCAGCAGCCTGGACCTGGGCACTGAAGCTTTCTTT. Its protein is CASSLDLGTEAFF. The rearrangement links TRBV3-1 to TRBJ1-1, with D uncertain. Trimming stripped 4 bases from V and 4 bases from J, with 10 bases between. CDR1 LGHDT and CDR2 YNNKEL come from the germline V gene (reference sequence). The CDR3 is made up of 13 amino acids.

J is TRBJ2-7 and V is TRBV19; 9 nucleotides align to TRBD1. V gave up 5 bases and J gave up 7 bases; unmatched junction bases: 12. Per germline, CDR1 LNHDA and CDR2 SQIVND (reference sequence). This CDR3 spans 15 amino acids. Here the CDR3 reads CASSPTGQGPLEQYF. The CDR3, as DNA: TGTGCCAGTAGTCCCACGGGACAGGGTCCTCTTGAGCAGTACTTC.

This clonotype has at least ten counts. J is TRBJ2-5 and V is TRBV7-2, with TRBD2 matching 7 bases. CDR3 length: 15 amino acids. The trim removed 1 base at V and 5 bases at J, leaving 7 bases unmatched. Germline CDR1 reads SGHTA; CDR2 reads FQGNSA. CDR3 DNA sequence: TGTGCCAGCAGCTTAGGGGGAGGGCCGGGGGAGACCCAGTACTTC. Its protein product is CASSLGGGPGETQYF.